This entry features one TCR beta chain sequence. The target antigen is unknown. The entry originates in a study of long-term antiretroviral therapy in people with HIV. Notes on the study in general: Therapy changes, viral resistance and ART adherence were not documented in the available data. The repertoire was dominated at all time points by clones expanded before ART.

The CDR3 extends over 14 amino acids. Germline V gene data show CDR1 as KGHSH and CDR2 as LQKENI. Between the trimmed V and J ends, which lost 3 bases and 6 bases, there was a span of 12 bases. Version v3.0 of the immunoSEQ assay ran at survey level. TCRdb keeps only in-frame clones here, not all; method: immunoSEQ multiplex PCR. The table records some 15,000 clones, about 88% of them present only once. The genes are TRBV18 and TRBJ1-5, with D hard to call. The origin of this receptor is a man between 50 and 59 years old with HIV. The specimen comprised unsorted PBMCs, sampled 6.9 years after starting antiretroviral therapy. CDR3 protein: CASSPTPFRQPQHF. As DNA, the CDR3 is TGTGCCAGCTCACCGACCCCTTTCCGTCAGCCCCAGCATTTT.